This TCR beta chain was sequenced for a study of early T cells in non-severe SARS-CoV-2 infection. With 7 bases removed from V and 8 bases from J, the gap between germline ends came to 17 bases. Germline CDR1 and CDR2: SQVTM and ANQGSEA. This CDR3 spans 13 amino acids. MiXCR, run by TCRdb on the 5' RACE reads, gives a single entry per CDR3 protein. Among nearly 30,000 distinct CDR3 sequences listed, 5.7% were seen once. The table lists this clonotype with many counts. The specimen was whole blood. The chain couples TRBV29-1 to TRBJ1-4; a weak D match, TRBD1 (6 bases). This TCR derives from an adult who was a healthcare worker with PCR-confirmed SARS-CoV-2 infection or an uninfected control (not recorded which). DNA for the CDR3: TGCAGCGCCCTCTCGGCAGGGGTCGAAAAACTGTTTTTT. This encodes CSALSAGVEKLFF.